The 26 T cell receptor beta chains below all came from one sample that was sequenced in a study of blood T cells in healthy people across ages. The second PCR ran about 6 to 11 cycles with a sample-barcoded 5' primer and J-beta primers. TCRdb analysed the 5' RACE reads with MiXCR anew, one entry per CDR3 protein. The sample contains some 370,000 distinct CDR3 sequences, 45% to 60% of which appear only once. Sequenced: blood. These receptors were obtained from a man between 60 and 75 years old in good health.

CDR3 coding DNA: TGCAGTGCTAGAGCCGGTGGCTACACCTTC. As protein: CSARAGGYTF. The chain joins TRBV20-1 to TRBJ1-2; D is ambiguous. CDR3 length: 10 residues. The germline V and J ends were trimmed by 1 base and 7 bases, with 4 bases remaining between them. CDR1 DFQATT and CDR2 SNEGSKA come from the germline V gene (reference sequence).

V is TRBV3-1 and J is TRBJ2-3, with 8 bases aligning to TRBD1. After removal of 4 bases from V and 11 bases from J, the junction contained 5 bases not matched to a gene. The germline V gene has CDR1 LGHDT and CDR2 YNNKEL (reference sequence). CDR3 size: 12 residues. Here the CDR3 DNA reads TGTGCCAGCAGCCTACCCGGACAGGGGCAGTATTTT. Translating it yields CASSLPGQGQYF.

The chain is built from TRBV4-3 and TRBJ2-3; D perhaps matches TRBD1 (6 bases). CDR3 size: 16 residues. V lost 1 base and J lost 3, with 14 bases in between. Germline lookup yields CDR1 LGHNA and CDR2 YSLEER. CDR3 DNA: TGCGCCAGCAGCCAAGTGAAGACAGGTTGGACAGATACGCAGTATTTT. Protein product: CASSQVKTGWTDTQYF.

This chain joins TRBV9 and TRBJ2-4, with 8 bases fitting TRBD2. The last part of the DNA fits TRBJ2-7 better; the J call may be wrong. This CDR3 contains 14 residues. Per germline, CDR1 SGDLS and CDR2 YYNGEE. The CDR3, as DNA: TGTGCCAGCAGCGTCGCCGGGACTAGTAGCGAGCAGTACTTC. The encoded protein is CASSVAGTSSEQYF.

In the case of this clonotype: One end of the junction does not line up with germline, which may come from a read error. This chain uses TRBV6-6 with TRBJ1-4; D gene uncertain. CDR1 is MNHNY, CDR2 SVGAGI, per germline (reference sequence). The CDR3 is 15 residues long. This CDR3 is CASSYRPEGGEELFF. The CDR3 nucleotides read TGTGCCAGCAGTTACCGTCCAGAGGGTGGTGAAGAACTGTTTTTT.

This clonotype has a single count. The J gene is TRBJ2-7, the V gene TRBV12-3 or TRBV12-4; no definite D call. The CDR3 covers 15 residues. V shed 6 bases and J shed 2 bases, with 17 bases lying between them. The CDR3 protein is CASSSRGIHAYEQYF. Written as DNA, the CDR3 is TGTGCCAGCAGCTCCCGTGGGATCCACGCCTACGAGCAGTACTTC.

This clonotype was counted between two and nine times. The chain uses TRBV7-2 and TRBJ2-7, with 8 bases matching TRBD1. J lost 9 bases, V lost 5 bases, and 9 bases had no gene match. Germline CDR1 and CDR2: SGHTA and FQGNSA. The CDR3 consists of 13 residues. The CDR3 sequence: CASSADRVKGQYF. The CDR3 DNA sequence: TGTGCCAGCAGCGCGGACAGGGTGAAAGGGCAGTACTTC.

The chain couples TRBV28 to TRBJ2-7; D possibly uses TRBD1 or TRBD2 (5 bases each). Germline CDR1 MDHEN, CDR2 SYDVKM. V gave up 5 bases and J gave up 0 bases, with 17 bases separating them. This CDR3 spans 16 amino acids. The CDR3 nucleotides are TGTGCCAGCAGTGGGGGAGTGGTTGCCCTCTCCTACGAGCAGTACTTC. It specifies CASSGGVVALSYEQYF.

The gene calls are TRBV29-1 and TRBJ2-1; 12 bases fit TRBD2. CDR3 length equals 14 residues. Germline loops: CDR1 SQVTM, CDR2 ANQGSEA. V lost 6 bases to trimming and J lost 7 bases; unmatched junction nucleotides: 7. The CDR3 DNA reads as TGCAGCGTCGGACTAGCGGGATTGAGGAATGAGCAGTTCTTC. Protein: CSVGLAGLRNEQFF.

This rearrangement joins TRBV7-8 to TRBJ1-2; TRBD1 agrees at 7 bases. The CDR3 contains 14 residues. J lost 6 bases, V lost 1 base, and 5 bases had no gene match. Germline V lookup: CDR1 SGHVS, CDR2 FQNEAQ. The CDR3 spells CASSLGRGRNGYTF. The CDR3 DNA sequence: TGTGCCAGCAGCTTAGGCAGGGGGAGGAATGGCTACACCTTC.

This clonotype was seen a handful of times. V gene TRBV18 combines with J gene TRBJ1-1, with TRBD1 as a possible D gene (6 bases). Germline V gene data show CDR1 as KGHSH and CDR2 as LQKENI. Trimming stripped 4 bases from V and 5 bases from J, with 14 bases between. The CDR3 is 14 amino acids. CDR3 sequence reads: CASSLGQGRTEAFF. CDR3 sequence (DNA): TGTGCCAGCTCACTGGGACAAGGTCGAACTGAAGCTTTCTTT.

This chain links TRBV5-1 with TRBJ2-1; D may be TRBD2 (7 bases). The CDR3 length is 16 residues. Looked up from germline, CDR1 is SGHRS and CDR2 is YFSETQ. The V and J ends lost 4 bases and 1 base respectively, with 15 bases between them. The CDR3 loop is CASSPGGARSYNEQFF. The CDR3 DNA reads as TGCGCCAGCAGCCCTGGGGGGGCCAGATCCTACAATGAGCAGTTCTTC.

The chain carries TRBV20-1 and TRBJ2-1, with 14 bases identical to TRBD2. CDR1 is DFQATT and CDR2 is SNEGSKA in the germline V gene (reference sequence). The CDR3 spans 15 residues. The V and J ends lost 6 bases and 1 base, in that order; junction bases with no gene match: 2. CDR3 sequence reads: CSARTSGRSYNEQFF. CDR3 nucleotide sequence: TGCAGTGCAAGGACTAGCGGGAGGTCCTACAATGAGCAGTTCTTC.

The chain is built from TRBV7-9 and TRBJ2-5, with D perhaps TRBD2 (6 bases). CDR1 is SEHNR, CDR2 FQNEAQ, per germline (reference sequence). The V gene lost 7 bases and the J gene lost 7 bases, with 16 bases spanning the gap. The CDR3 runs to 13 residues. CDR3 loop: CASTPRDEGTQYF. As DNA, the CDR3 is TGTGCCAGCACCCCGCGGGATGAGGGGACCCAGTACTTC.

In DNA, the CDR3 is TGTGCCAGCAGCTTAGGGCGCCCAGAAGGGTTCTTC. This sequence encodes CASSLGRPEGFF. This chain uses TRBV7-9 with TRBJ2-1; D remains unclear. Germline V gene sequence: CDR1 SEHNR, CDR2 FQNEAQ (reference sequence). CDR3 length: 12 residues. V lost 1 base, J lost 15 bases, and 13 bases lay in between.

This chain uses TRBV20-1 with TRBJ2-3; 8 bases match TRBD2. Unmatched junction bases numbered 6, after V lost 3 bases and J lost 4 bases. The CDR3 loop spans 14 amino acids. Germline CDR1 and CDR2: DFQATT and SNEGSKA (reference sequence). The CDR3 DNA follows: TGCAGTGCTAGGGGCGGGGGGAAGGCAGATACGCAGTATTTT. Protein product: CSARGGGKADTQYF.

Regarding this clonotype: The junction departs from the called germline gene at one end, perhaps through a read error. The chain combines TRBV5-1 with TRBJ1-5; D is possibly TRBD1 (5 bases). Per germline, CDR1 SGHRS and CDR2 YFSETQ. The CDR3 has 15 amino acids. In DNA, the CDR3 is TGCACCAGCAGCTTGGACGACGGGACGGGTCAGCCCCAGCATTTT. It is translated as CTSSLDDGTGQPQHF.

The V call is TRBV5-1, the J call TRBJ2-5; D call uncertain. The J call is in doubt because the DNA end fits TRBJ2-7 better. CDR1 is SGHRS, CDR2 YFSETQ, per germline. This CDR3 spans 16 amino acids. Here the CDR3 DNA reads TGCGCCAGCAGCTTGGACGGGCAGACGAGCTCCTACGAGCAGTACTTC. This translates into CASSLDGQTSSYEQYF.

A few counts support this clonotype. The gene calls are TRBV12-3 or TRBV12-4 and TRBJ2-7, with D maybe TRBD1 (6 bases). Trimming took 6 bases from V and 2 from J, leaving 14 bases between them. The CDR3 is 14 residues long. The CDR3 DNA reads TGTGCCAGCAGGCCGGCAGGGGCCCCCTACGAGCAGTACTTC. Translated: CASRPAGAPYEQYF.

The chain carries TRBV20-1 and TRBJ2-1; 10 bases are shared with TRBD1. J lost 8 bases, V lost 1 base, and 2 bases had no gene match. The CDR3 length is 13 residues. The germline V gene encodes CDR1 DFQATT and CDR2 SNEGSKA (reference sequence). The CDR3 nucleotides read TGCAGTGCTAGAGGGACAGGGGGGGATGAGCAGTTCTTC. Its translation: CSARGTGGDEQFF.

There are many counts of this clonotype. The CDR3 DNA reads TGTGCCAGCAGTGGGGTGGCAGGCTCTGGGGCCAACGTCCTGACTTTC. Its translation: CASSGVAGSGANVLTF. The gene calls are TRBV28 and TRBJ2-6; D ambiguous. The ends were cut back, 5 bases at V and 0 bases at J, with 11 bases in the middle. The CDR3 extends over 16 amino acids. From germline, CDR1 is MDHEN and CDR2 SYDVKM.

The chain uses TRBV30 and TRBJ2-7; perhaps TRBD1 as D (5 bases). The CDR3 length is 12 residues. Trimming took 2 bases from V and 7 from J, leaving 12 bases between them. Germline V gives CDR1 GTSNPN, CDR2 SVGIG (reference sequence). The DNA of the CDR3 is TGTGCCTGGAGTCGCCCAGGGCATGAGCAGTACTTC. Protein sequence: CAWSRPGHEQYF.

This chain joins TRBV7-6 and TRBJ2-7; tentatively, D is TRBD1 (6 bases). CDR3 length: 15 residues. Germline CDR1 is SGHVS and CDR2 is FNYEAQ. The V gene lost 6 bases and the J gene lost 6 bases, with 21 bases spanning the gap. The CDR3 loop is CASSFNSGHLSEQYF. The DNA for the CDR3 is TGTGCCAGCAGTTTTAACTCGGGACATCTTTCCGAGCAGTACTTC.

Many counts were recorded for this clonotype. The gene calls are TRBV7-2 and TRBJ2-7; no reliable D call. This CDR3 comprises 14 residues. V dropped 2 bases and J dropped 0 bases, with 8 bases sitting between them. CDR1 SGHTA and CDR2 FQGNSA come from the germline V gene. The CDR3 DNA follows: TGTGCCAGCAGCTTATGGGAAGGCTCCTACGAGCAGTACTTC. Protein: CASSLWEGSYEQYF.

V is TRBV28 and J is TRBJ1-2; D possibly corresponds to TRBD1 (6 bases). Germline CDR1 reads MDHEN; CDR2 reads SYDVKM. V was pared by 8 bases and J by 2 bases, with 9 bases between. The CDR3 sequence is 12 residues long. The CDR3 coding sequence is TGTGCCAGCGGACAGCCCAACTATGGCTACACCTTC. Translated, it gives CASGQPNYGYTF.

This clonotype occurred a few times. The J gene is TRBJ2-7, the V gene TRBV7-2; 11 bases match TRBD2. The CDR3 length is 15 residues. V lost 5 bases, J lost 4 bases, and 7 bases stayed unmatched. Germline V CDR1 and CDR2: SGHTA, FQGNSA. CDR3 DNA sequence: TGTGCCAGCAGCCCCGGGACTAGCGGTCTTTACGAGCAGTACTTC. Its translation is CASSPGTSGLYEQYF. The whole variable domain, remainder taken from reference TRBV7-2 and TRBJ2-7, is GAGVSQSPSNKVTEKGKDVELRCDPISGHTALYWYRQSLGQGLEFLIYFQGNSAPDKSGLPSDRFSAERTGGSVSTLTIQRTQQEDSAVYLCASSPGTSGLYEQYFGPGTRLTVT.